A selection of T cell receptor beta chains follows, all from one sample in a study of T cells in Graves' hyperthyroidism and ophthalmopathy. TCRdb ran MiXCR on the multiplex PCR reads and lists one entry per CDR3 protein. The sample holds roughly 500,000 distinct CDR3 sequences, 40% to 55% seen once. Sequencing used peripheral blood or thyroid tissue (not recorded which). These receptors were obtained from an adult woman with Graves' disease, either hyperthyroidism or ophthalmopathy (not recorded which). Each CDR3 is given with its conserved first and last residue. D genes are given only for firm matches. Clone size appears in some rows only: once, few, many, or a class for an expanded clone.

size: few; V: TRBV29-1; D: .; length: 12; J: TRBJ2-7; DNA: TGCAGCGTTATTGTGTGGTCCTACGAGCAGTACTTC; CDR3: CSVIVWSYEQYF
size: .; V: TRBV27; D: .; length: 15; J: TRBJ1-5; DNA: TGTGCCAGCCGCTCCCGGACGGGCCCGAGGGAGCCCCAGCATTTT; CDR3: CASRSRTGPREPQHF
size: .; V: TRBV24-1; D: .; length: 15; J: TRBJ2-6; DNA: TGTGCCACCAGTGTTCACCAATCTGGGGCCAACGTCCTGACTTTC; CDR3: CATSVHQSGANVLTF
size: many; V: TRBV27; D: TRBD1; length: 14; J: TRBJ2-5; DNA: TGTGCCAGCAGTAGACTGGACAGGGGAGAGACCCAGTACTTC; CDR3: CASSRLDRGETQYF
size: many; V: TRBV2; D: .; length: 12; J: TRBJ1-1; DNA: TGTGCCAGCAGAAGACCCGAGACAGGAGCTTTCTTT; CDR3: CASRRPETGAFF
size: .; V: TRBV7-8; D: .; length: 14; J: TRBJ2-5; DNA: TGTGCCAGCAGCTCTCTTGGATCGATAGAGACCCAGTACTTC; CDR3: CASSSLGSIETQYF
size: .; V: TRBV7-9; D: .; length: 15; J: TRBJ2-7; DNA: TGTGCCAGCAGCTTACAATCGGGGCAGTTCTACGAGCAGTACTTC; CDR3: CASSLQSGQFYEQYF
size: .; V: TRBV20-1; D: .; length: 12; J: TRBJ2-7; DNA: TGCAGTGCTAGGTCCCACTCCTACGAGCAGTACTTC; CDR3: CSARSHSYEQYF
size: many; V: TRBV6-6; D: TRBD1; length: 13; J: TRBJ2-7; DNA: TGTGCCAGCAGACCGGGACAGGATTACGAGCAGTACTTC; CDR3: CASRPGQDYEQYF
size: .; V: TRBV10-3; D: .; length: 13; J: TRBJ2-1; DNA: TGTGCCACCCGTACGCCTTCCAATCGTGAGCAGTTCTTC; CDR3: CATRTPSNREQFF
size: few; V: TRBV29-1; D: .; length: 15; J: TRBJ1-1; DNA: TGCAGCGTTGAAGACGAAAGGACAGAGAACACTGAAGCTTTCTTT; CDR3: CSVEDERTENTEAFF
size: many; V: TRBV7-8; D: .; length: 15; J: TRBJ1-4; DNA: TGTGCCAGCAGCGCGTACCGGGCTTCAATGGAAAAACTGTTTTTT; CDR3: CASSAYRASMEKLFF
size: many; V: TRBV7-9; D: .; length: 13; J: TRBJ1-1; DNA: TGTGCCAGCAGCTTATCCGCGAACACTGAAGCTTTCTTT; CDR3: CASSLSANTEAFF
size: .; V: TRBV6-6; D: TRBD2; length: 15; J: TRBJ2-2; DNA: TGTGCCAGCAGTTCGCTAGCGGAAAACACCGGGGAGCTGTTTTTT; CDR3: CASSSLAENTGELFF
size: many; V: TRBV14; D: TRBD1; length: 14; J: TRBJ1-5; DNA: TGTGCCAGCAGCGCGACAGGGCCGCGGCAGCCCCAGCATTTT; CDR3: CASSATGPRQPQHF
size: few; V: TRBV24-1; D: .; length: 15; J: TRBJ2-5; DNA: TGTGCCACCAGTGATTTTAGGGGAGACCAAGAGACCCAGTACTTC; CDR3: CATSDFRGDQETQYF
size: many; V: TRBV20-1; D: TRBD2; length: 16; J: TRBJ2-5; DNA: TGCAGTGCTAGAGATTTCAGCGGGAGGGCCGTGAAGACCCAGTACTTC; CDR3: CSARDFSGRAVKTQYF
size: few; V: TRBV2; D: .; length: 11; J: TRBJ2-3; DNA: TGTGCCAGCAGTGAACTCGATACGCAGTATTTT; CDR3: CASSELDTQYF
size: .; V: TRBV7-8; D: .; length: 14; J: TRBJ2-7; DNA: TGTGCCAGCTTGCTCGGACGGGGCTCCTACGAGCAGTACTTC; CDR3: CASLLGRGSYEQYF
size: few; V: TRBV18; D: TRBD2; length: 17; J: TRBJ2-2; DNA: TGTGCCAGCTCACGAAGCGGGAGGGCCTTGGACACCGGGGAGCTGTTTTTT; CDR3: CASSRSGRALDTGELFF
size: many; V: TRBV20-1; D: .; length: 15; J: TRBJ1-2; DNA: TGCAGTGCTAGAGCCCCGGCGCGCCAAACCCGCGGCTACACCTTC; CDR3: CSARAPARQTRGYTF
size: few; V: TRBV28; D: .; length: 14; J: TRBJ1-5; DNA: TGTGCCATCCGGAACAGGGTAGGCAATCAGCCCCAGCATTTT; CDR3: CAIRNRVGNQPQHF